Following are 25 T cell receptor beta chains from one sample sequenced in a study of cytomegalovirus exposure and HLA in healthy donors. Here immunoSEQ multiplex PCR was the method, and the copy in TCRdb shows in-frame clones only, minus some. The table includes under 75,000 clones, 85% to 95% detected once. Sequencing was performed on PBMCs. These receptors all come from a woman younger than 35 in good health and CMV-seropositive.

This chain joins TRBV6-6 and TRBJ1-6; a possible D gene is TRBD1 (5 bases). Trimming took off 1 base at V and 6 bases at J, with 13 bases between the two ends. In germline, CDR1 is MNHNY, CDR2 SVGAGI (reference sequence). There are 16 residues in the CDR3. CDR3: CASSYWAGRPNSPLHF. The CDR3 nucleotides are TGTGCCAGCAGTTACTGGGCGGGACGGCCTAATTCACCCCTCCACTTT.

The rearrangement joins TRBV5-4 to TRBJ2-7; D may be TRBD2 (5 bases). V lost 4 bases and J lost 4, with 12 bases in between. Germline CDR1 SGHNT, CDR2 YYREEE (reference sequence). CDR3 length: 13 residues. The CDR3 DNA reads TGTGCCAGCAGCCAAGGACTCACGTACGAGCAGTACTTC. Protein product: CASSQGLTYEQYF.

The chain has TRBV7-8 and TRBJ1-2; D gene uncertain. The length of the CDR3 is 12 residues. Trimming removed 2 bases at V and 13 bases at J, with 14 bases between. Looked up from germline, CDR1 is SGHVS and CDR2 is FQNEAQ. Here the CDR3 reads CASSLQDSPLTF. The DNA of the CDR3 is TGTGCCAGCAGCTTACAGGATTCTCCCCTCACCTTC.

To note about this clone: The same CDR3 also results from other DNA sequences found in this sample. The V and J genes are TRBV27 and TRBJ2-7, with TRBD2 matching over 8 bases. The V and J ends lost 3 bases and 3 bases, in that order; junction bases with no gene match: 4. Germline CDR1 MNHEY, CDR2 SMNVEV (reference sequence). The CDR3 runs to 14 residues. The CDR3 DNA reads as TGTGCCAGCAGTTTTGGGCTAGCGGGCTACGAGCAGTACTTC. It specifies CASSFGLAGYEQYF.

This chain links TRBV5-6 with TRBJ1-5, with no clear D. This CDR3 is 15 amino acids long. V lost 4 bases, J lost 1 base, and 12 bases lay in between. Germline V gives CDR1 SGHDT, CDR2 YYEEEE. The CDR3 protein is CASSRRAGSNQPQHF. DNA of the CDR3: TGTGCCAGCAGCCGCAGAGCGGGGAGCAATCAGCCCCAGCATTTT. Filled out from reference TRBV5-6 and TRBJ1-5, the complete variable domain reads DAGVTQSPTHLIKTRGQQVTLRCSPKSGHDTVSWYQQALGQGPQFIFQYYEEEERQRGNFPDRFSGHQFPNYSSELNVNALLLGDSALYLCASSRRAGSNQPQHFGDGTRLSIL.

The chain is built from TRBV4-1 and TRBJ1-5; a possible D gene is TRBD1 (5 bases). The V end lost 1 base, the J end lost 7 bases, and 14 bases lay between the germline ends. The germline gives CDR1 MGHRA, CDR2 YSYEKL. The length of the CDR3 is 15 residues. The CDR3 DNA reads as TGCGCCAGCAGCCAAGGGGGGGGTCGGGGCCAGCCCCAGCATTTT. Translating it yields CASSQGGGRGQPQHF.

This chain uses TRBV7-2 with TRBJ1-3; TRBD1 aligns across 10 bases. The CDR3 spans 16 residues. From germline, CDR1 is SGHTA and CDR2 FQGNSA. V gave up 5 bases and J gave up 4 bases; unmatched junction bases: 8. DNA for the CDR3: TGTGCCAGCAGCCCCAGAGAGACAGGGGGCGGAAACACCATATATTTT. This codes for CASSPRETGGGNTIYF.

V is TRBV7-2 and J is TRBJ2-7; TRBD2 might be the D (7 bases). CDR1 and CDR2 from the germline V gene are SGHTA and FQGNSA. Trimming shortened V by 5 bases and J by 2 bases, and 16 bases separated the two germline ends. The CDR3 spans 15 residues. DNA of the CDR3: TGTGCCAGCAGCAGGGGGGGGCGAAGTGCCTACGAGCAGTACTTC. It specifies CASSRGGRSAYEQYF.

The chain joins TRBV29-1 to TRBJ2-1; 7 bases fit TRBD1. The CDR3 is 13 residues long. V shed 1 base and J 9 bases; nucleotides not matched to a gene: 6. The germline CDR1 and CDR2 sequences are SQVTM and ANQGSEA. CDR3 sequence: CSVEGWAGGEQFF. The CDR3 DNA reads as TGCAGCGTTGAAGGGTGGGCAGGGGGTGAGCAGTTCTTC.

The CDR3 here is CASSSREDYGYTF. In DNA, the CDR3 is TGTGCCAGCAGTTCGAGGGAGGACTATGGCTACACCTTC. The gene calls are TRBV6-5 and TRBJ1-2, with D unresolved. CDR1 is MNHEY, CDR2 SVGAGI, per germline. Trimming removed 4 bases at V and 3 bases at J, with 9 bases between. This CDR3 comprises 13 residues.

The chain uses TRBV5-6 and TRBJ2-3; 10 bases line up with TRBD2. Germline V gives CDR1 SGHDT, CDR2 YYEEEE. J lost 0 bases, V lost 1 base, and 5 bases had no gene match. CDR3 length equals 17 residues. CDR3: CASSLRLLAGSTDTQYF. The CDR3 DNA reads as TGTGCCAGCAGCTTGCGGTTACTAGCGGGAAGCACAGATACGCAGTATTTT.

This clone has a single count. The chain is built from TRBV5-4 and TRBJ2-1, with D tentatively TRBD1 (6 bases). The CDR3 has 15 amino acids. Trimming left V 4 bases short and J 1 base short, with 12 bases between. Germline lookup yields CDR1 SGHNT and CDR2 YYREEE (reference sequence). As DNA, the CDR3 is TGTGCCAGCAGCCTATTCACAGGGTCCTACAATGAGCAGTTCTTC. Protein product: CASSLFTGSYNEQFF.

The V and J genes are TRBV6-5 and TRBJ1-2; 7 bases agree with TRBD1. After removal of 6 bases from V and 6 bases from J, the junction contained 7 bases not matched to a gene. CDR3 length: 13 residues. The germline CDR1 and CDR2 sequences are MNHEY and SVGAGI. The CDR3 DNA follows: TGTGCCAGCAGGGTGACAGGGCTTGATGGCTACACCTTC. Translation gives CASRVTGLDGYTF.

CDR3 protein: CASSLGGLAGRNEQFF. The CDR3 region has the DNA TGTGCCAGCAGTTTAGGGGGACTAGCGGGGAGAAATGAGCAGTTCTTC. The chain couples TRBV27 to TRBJ2-1, with 13 bases that match TRBD2. Germline loops: CDR1 MNHEY, CDR2 SMNVEV (reference sequence). V shed 2 bases, J shed 7 bases, and the junction held 5 bases outside the gene matches. This CDR3 has 16 amino acids.

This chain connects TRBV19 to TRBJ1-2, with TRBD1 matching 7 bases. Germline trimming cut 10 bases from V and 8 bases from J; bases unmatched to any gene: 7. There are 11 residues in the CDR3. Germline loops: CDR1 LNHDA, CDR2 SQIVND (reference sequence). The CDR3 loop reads CATGRQGGYTF. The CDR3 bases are TGTGCCACGGGTAGACAGGGAGGCTACACCTTC.

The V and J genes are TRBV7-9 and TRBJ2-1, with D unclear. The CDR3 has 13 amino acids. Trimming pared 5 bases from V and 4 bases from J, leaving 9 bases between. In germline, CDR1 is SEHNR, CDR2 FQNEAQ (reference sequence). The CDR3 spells CASSLYEYNEQFF. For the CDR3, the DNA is TGTGCCAGCAGCCTCTACGAGTACAATGAGCAGTTCTTC.

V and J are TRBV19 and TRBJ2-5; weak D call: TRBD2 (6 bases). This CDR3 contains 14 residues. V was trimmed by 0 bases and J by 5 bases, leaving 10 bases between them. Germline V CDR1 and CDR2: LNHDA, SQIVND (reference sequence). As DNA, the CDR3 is TGTGCCAGTAGTATAGAGGGCAGCGGGGAGACCCAGTACTTC. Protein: CASSIEGSGETQYF.

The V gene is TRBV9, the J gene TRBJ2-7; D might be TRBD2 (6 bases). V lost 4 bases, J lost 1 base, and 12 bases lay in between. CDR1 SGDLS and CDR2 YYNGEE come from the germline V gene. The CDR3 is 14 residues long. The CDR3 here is CASSPWGDSYEQYF. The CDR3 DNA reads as TGTGCCAGCAGCCCCTGGGGGGATTCCTACGAGCAGTACTTC. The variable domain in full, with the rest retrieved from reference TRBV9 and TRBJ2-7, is DSGVTQTPKHLITATGQRVTLRCSPRSGDLSVYWYQQSLDQGLQFLIQYYNGEERAKGNILERFSAQQFPDLHSELNLSSLELGDSALYFCASSPWGDSYEQYFGPGTRLTVT.

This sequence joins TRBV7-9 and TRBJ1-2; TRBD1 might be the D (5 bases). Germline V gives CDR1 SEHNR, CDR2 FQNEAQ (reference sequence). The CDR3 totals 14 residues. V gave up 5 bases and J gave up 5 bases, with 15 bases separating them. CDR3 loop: CASSRGGLDYGYTF. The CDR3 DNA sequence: TGTGCCAGCAGCAGGGGAGGGCTAGATTATGGCTACACCTTC.

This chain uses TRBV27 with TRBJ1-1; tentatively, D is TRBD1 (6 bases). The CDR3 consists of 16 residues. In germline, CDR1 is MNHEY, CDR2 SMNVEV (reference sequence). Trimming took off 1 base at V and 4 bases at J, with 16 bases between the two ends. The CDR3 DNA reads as TGTGCCAGCAGTTTATACCAACAGGGAGGGGTCACTGAAGCTTTCTTT. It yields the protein CASSLYQQGGVTEAFF.

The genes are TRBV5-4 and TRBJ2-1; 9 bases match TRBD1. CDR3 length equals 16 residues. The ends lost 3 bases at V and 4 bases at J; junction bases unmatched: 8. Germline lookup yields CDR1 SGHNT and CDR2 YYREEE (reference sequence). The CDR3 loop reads CASSSSGTGLYNEQFF. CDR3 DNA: TGTGCCAGCAGCTCCTCCGGGACAGGGCTGTACAATGAGCAGTTCTTC.

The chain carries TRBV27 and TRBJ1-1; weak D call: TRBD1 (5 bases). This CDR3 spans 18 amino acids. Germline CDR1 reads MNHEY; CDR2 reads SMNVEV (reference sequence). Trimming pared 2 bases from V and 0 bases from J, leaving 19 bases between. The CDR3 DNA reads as TGTGCCAGCAGTTTAAGGAGAAAGGGGCTGTACATGAACACTGAAGCTTTCTTT. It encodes CASSLRRKGLYMNTEAFF.

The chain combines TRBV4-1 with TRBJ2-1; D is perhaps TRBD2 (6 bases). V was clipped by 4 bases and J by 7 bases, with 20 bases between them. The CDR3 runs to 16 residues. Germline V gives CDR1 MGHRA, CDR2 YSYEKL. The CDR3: CASSPLAGSPLNEQFF. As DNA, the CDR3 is TGCGCCAGCAGCCCCTTGGCCGGGAGTCCACTAAATGAGCAGTTCTTC.

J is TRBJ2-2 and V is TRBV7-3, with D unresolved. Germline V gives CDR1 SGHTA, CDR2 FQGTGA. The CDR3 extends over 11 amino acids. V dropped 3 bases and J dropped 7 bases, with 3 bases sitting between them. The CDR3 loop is CASSFGGELFF. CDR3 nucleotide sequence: TGTGCCAGCAGCTTCGGCGGGGAGCTGTTTTTT. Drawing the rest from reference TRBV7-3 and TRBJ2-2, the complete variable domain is GAGVSQTPSNKVTEKGKYVELRCDPISGHTALYWYRQSLGQGPEFLIYFQGTGAADDSGLPNDRFFAVRPEGSVSTLKIQRTERGDSAVYLCASSFGGELFFGEGSRLTVL.

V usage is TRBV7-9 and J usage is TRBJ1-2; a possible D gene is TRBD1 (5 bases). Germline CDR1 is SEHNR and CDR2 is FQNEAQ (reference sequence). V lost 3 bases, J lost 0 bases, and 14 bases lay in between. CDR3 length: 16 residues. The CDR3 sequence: CASSLEGHRANYGYTF. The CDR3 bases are TGTGCCAGCAGCTTGGAAGGACACCGAGCTAACTATGGCTACACCTTC.